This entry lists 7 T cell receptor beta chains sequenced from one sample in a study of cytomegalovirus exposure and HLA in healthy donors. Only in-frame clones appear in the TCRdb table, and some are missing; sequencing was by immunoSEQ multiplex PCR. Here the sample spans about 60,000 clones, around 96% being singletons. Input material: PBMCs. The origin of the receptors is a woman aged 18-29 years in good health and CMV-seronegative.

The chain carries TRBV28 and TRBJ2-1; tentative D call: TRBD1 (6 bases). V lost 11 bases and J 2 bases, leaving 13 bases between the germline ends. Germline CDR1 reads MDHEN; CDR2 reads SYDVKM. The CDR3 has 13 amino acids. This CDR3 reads CAGSGDTYNEQFF. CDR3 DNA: TGTGCCGGGTCAGGGGACACCTACAATGAGCAGTTCTTC.

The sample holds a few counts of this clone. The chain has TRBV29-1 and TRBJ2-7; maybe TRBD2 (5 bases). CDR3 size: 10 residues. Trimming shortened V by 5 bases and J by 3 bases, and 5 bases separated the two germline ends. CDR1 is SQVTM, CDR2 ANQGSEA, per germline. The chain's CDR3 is CSVRDYEQYF. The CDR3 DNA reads TGCAGCGTTCGGGACTACGAGCAGTACTTC.

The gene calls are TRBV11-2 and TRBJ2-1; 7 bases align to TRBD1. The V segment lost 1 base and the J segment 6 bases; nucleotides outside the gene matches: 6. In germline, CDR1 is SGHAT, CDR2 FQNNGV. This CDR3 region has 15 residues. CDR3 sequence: CASSLAGQLPNEQFF. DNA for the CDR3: TGTGCCAGCAGCTTAGCGGGACAGTTGCCCAATGAGCAGTTCTTC.

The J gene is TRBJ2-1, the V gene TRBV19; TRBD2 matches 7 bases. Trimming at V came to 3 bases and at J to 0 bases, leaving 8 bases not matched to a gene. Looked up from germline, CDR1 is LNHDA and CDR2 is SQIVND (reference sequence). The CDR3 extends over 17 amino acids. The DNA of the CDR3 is TGTGCCAGTAGTATTGGGGCTAGCGGAAGCTCCTACAATGAGCAGTTCTTC. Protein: CASSIGASGSSYNEQFF.

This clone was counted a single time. The CDR3 sequence is CASSLARDRIQPQHF. In DNA, the CDR3 is TGTGCCAGCAGCTTAGCCCGGGACAGGATTCAGCCCCAGCATTTT. The rearrangement joins TRBV7-2 to TRBJ1-5, with 8 bases aligning to TRBD1. The CDR3 sequence is 15 residues long. Germline V gene lookup returns CDR1 SGHTA and CDR2 FQGNSA. V trimming: 0 bases; J trimming: 6 bases; junction bases outside the gene matches: 4.

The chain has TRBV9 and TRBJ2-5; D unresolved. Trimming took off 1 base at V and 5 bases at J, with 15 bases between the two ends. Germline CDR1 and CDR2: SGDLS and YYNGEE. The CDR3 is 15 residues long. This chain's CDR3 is CASSVSVEYVETQYF. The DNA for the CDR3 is TGTGCCAGCAGCGTATCGGTGGAGTATGTGGAGACCCAGTACTTC.

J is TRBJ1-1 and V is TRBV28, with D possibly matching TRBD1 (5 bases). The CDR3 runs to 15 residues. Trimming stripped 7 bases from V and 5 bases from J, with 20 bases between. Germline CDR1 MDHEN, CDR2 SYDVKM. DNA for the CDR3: TGTGCCAGCACCCCGTCGTTGGCGCGGGGGACTGAAGCTTTCTTT. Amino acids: CASTPSLARGTEAFF.